This TCR beta chain was sequenced in a study of cytomegalovirus exposure and HLA in healthy donors. For the study at large: It was reported in a later analysis that the same platform had been used for the 120 validation repertoires as for the approximately 670 first-cohort repertoires.

The V gene's germline CDR1 is SNHLY and CDR2 FYNNEI. CDR3 length: 15 residues. Trimming removed 5 bases from V and 9 bases from J; junction bases left unmatched: 8. TCRdb's copy holds only in-frame clones and misses some; the assay was immunoSEQ multiplex PCR. Here the sample spans 100,000 to 150,000 clones, 94% being singletons. Notes on the study in general: Specific recognition of CMV antigens was confirmed in vitro for a few chains (all CMV-associated). Associated with cytomegalovirus, according to the listing, were some 150 TCR beta chains. Rarity held for most TCR sequences, but there were some public TCRs that occurred in many donors.

Comment on this clone: No antigen is known for it.

The TCR comes from a woman younger than 30 in good health and CMV-seronegative. The sequenced material came from PBMCs. This sequence joins TRBV2 and TRBJ1-6, with 9 nucleotides matching TRBD1. The CDR3 bases are TGTGCCAGCAGTTTGAGGACAGGGGAGGGTTCACCCCTCCACTTT. Translation gives CASSLRTGEGSPLHF.